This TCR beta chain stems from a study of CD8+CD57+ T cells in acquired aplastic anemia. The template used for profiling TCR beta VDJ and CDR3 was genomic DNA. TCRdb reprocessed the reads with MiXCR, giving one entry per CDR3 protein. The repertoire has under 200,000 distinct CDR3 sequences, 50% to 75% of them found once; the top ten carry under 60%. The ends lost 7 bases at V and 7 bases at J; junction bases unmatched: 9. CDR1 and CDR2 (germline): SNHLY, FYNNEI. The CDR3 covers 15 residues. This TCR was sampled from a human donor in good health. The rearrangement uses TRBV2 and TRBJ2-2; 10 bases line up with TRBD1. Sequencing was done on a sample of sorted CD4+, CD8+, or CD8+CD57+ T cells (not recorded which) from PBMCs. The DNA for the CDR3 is TGTGCCAGCACCGGGACAGGGGATGTGGGCGGGGAGCTGTTTTTT. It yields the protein CASTGTGDVGGELFF.